These 2 T cell receptor beta chains share one sample of origin, sequenced in a study of regulatory T cells in long-lasting Graves disease. Sequencing libraries for TCR beta were prepared with iRepertoire HTBI primers and Arm-PCR of CDR3 regions. From the multiplex PCR reads, TCRdb called clonotypes with MiXCR, one entry per CDR3 protein. This table has 350,000 to 400,000 distinct CDR3 sequences, around 15% appearing once. As to time point: newly diagnosed GD, antithyroid drugs for less than 3 months. The TCR library was made from RNA that had been extracted from PBMCs in TRIzol. The sample was peripheral blood mononuclear cells (PBMCs), taken at new diagnosis, from a patient treated with antithyroid drugs. The receptor source for this set is a female donor with Graves disease.

The rearrangement joins TRBV6-1 to TRBJ2-3, with 7 bases identical to TRBD2. Trimming removed 8 bases from V and 7 bases from J; junction bases left unmatched: 15. This CDR3 contains 15 residues. Germline V gene lookup returns CDR1 MNHNS and CDR2 SASEGT. CDR3 residues: CASRGLREGMHTQYF. The CDR3 region has the DNA TGTGCCAGCCGGGGACTCAGGGAGGGAATGCATACGCAGTATTTT.

This rearrangement joins TRBV6-5 to TRBJ1-2, with unresolved D. This CDR3 contains 16 residues. Looked up from germline, CDR1 is MNHEY and CDR2 is SVGAGI. V was cut by 0 bases and J by 0 bases, with 11 bases left in between. The CDR3 DNA sequence: TGTGCCAGCAGTTACTCACCGGCGATCTCTAACTATGGCTACACCTTC. It is translated as CASSYSPAISNYGYTF.